This paragraph covers one T cell receptor beta chain sequence. The CDR3 length is 22 residues. J gave up 3 bases and V 0 bases, and 16 bases lay outside the gene matches. Germline assignment: CDR1 MGHRA and CDR2 YSYEKL. Sequenced by immunoSEQ multiplex PCR; TCRdb stores in-frame clones only, minus some. The sample holds over 5,500 clones, roughly 49% seen once. The sample is drawn from a study of neoadjuvant anti-PD-1 for oral cavity cancer. The source of this sequence is a person between 35 and 79 years old with oral cavity squamous cell carcinoma. V usage is TRBV4-1 and J usage is TRBJ2-6; 11 nucleotides match TRBD2. This sample comprised tumor tissue, obtained before nivolumab (anti-PD-1) treatment. The CDR3: CASSQDGGAGLAGFGGANVLTF. The CDR3 bases are TGCGCCAGCAGCCAAGATGGGGGAGCCGGACTAGCGGGTTTCGGTGGGGCCAACGTCCTGACTTTC.